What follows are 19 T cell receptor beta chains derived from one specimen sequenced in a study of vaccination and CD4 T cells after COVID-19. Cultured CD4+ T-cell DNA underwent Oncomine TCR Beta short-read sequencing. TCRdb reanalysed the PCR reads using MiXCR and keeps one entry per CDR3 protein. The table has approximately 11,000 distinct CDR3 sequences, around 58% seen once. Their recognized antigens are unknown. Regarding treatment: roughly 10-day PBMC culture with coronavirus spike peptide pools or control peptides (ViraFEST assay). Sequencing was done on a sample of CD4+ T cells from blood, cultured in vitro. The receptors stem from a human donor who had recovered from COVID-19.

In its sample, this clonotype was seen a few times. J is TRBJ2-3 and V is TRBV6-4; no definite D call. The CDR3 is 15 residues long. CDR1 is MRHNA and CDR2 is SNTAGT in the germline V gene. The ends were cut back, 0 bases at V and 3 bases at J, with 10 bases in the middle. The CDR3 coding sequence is TGTGCCAGCAGTGACTCCGGGTTACCAACAGATACGCAGTATTTT. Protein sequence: CASSDSGLPTDTQYF.

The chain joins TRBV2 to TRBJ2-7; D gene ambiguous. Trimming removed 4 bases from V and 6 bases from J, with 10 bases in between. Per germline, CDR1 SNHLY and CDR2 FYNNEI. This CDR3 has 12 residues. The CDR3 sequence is CASSASLIEQYF. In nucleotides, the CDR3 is TGTGCCAGCAGTGCTTCGCTGATCGAGCAGTACTTC.

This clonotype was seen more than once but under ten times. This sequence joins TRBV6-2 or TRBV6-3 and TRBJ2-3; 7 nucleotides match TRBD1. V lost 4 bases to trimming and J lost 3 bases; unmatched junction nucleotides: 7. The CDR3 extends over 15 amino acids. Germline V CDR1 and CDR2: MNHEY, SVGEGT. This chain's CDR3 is CASSSGQVKTDTQYF. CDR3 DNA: TGTGCCAGCAGTTCAGGACAGGTCAAGACAGATACGCAGTATTTT.

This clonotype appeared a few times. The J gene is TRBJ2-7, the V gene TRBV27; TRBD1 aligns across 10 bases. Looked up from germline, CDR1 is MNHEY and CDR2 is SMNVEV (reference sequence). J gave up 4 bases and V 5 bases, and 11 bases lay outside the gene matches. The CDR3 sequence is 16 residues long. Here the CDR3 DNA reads TGTGCCAGCAGTCTACTCCGGGACAGGGGACGGTACGAGCAGTACTTC. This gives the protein CASSLLRDRGRYEQYF.

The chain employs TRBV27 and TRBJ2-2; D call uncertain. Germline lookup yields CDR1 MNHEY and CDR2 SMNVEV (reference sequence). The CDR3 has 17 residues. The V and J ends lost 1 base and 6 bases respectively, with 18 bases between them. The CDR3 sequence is CASSLFARTLRSGELFF. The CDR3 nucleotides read TGTGCCAGCAGTTTATTTGCCAGGACGCTCCGCTCCGGGGAGCTGTTTTTT.

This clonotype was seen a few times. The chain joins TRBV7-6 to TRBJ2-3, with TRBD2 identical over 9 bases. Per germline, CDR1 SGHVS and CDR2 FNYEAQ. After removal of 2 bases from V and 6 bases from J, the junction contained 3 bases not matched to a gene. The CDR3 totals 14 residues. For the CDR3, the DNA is TGTGCCAGCAGCTTACGCGGGGGGGAGGATACGCAGTATTTT. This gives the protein CASSLRGGEDTQYF.

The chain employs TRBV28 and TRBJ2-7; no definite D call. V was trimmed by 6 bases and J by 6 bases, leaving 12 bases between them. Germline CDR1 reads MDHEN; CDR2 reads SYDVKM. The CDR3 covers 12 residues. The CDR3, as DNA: TGTGCCAGCAGCGGCGTCTTGTCCGAGCAGTACTTC. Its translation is CASSGVLSEQYF.

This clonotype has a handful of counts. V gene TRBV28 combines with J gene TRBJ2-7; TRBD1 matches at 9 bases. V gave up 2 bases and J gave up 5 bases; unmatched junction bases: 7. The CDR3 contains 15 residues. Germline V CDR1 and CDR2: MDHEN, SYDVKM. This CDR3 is CASSLPGTGSHEQYF. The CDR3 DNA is TGTGCCAGCAGTTTACCCGGGACAGGGTCCCACGAGCAGTACTTC.

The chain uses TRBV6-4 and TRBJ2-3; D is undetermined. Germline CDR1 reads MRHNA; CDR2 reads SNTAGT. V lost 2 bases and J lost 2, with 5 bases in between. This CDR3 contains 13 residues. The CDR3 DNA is TGTGCCAGCAGTGACGGGAACACAGATACGCAGTATTTT. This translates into CASSDGNTDTQYF.

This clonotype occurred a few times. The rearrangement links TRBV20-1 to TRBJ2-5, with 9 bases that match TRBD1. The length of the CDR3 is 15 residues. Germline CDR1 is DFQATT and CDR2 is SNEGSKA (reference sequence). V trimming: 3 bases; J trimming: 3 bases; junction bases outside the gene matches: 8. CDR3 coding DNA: TGCAGTGCTAGGAGGGGACAGGGAGGAAAAGAGACCCAGTACTTC. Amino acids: CSARRGQGGKETQYF.

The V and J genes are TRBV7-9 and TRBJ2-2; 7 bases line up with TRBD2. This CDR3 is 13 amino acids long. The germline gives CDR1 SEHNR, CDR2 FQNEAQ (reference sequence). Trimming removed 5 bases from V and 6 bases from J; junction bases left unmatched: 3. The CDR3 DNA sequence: TGTGCCAGCAGCCGGGAGGCACCCGGGGAGCTGTTTTTT. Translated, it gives CASSREAPGELFF.

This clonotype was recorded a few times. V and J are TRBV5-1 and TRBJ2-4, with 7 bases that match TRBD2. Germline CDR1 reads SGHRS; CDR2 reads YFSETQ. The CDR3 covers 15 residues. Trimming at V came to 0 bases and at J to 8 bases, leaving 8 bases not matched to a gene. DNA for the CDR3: TGCGCCAGCAGCTTGGATGGCGGGGGAGGGGACATTCAGTACTTC. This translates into CASSLDGGGGDIQYF. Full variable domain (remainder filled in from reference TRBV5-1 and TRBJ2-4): KAGVTQTPRYLIKTRGQQVTLSCSPISGHRSVSWYQQTPGQGLQFLFEYFSETQRNKGNFPGRFSGRQFSNSRSEMNVSTLELGDSALYLCASSLDGGGGDIQYFGAGTRLSVL.

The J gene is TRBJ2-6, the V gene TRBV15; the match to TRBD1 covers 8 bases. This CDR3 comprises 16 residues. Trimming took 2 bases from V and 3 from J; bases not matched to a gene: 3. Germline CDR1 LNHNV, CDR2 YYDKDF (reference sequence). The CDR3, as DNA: TGTGCCACCAGCAGACAGGGGGCAGGTGGGGCCAACGTCCTGACTTTC. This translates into CATSRQGAGGANVLTF. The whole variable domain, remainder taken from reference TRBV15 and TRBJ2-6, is DAMVIQNPRYQVTQFGKPVTLSCSQTLNHNVMYWYQQKSSQAPKLLFHYYDKDFNNEADTPDNFQSRRPNTSFCFLDIRSPGLGDTAMYLCATSRQGAGGANVLTFGAGSRLTVL.

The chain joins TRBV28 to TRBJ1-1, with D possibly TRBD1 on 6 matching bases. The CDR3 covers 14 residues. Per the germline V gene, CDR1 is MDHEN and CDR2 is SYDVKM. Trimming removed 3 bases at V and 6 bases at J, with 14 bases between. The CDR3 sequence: CASSFPQGSPEAFF. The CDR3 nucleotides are TGTGCCAGCAGTTTTCCGCAGGGGTCTCCTGAAGCTTTCTTT.

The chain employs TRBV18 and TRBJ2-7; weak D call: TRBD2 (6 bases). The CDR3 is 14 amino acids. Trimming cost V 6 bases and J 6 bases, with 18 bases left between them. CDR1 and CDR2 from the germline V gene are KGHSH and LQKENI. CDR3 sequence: CASSPLAPGGEQYF. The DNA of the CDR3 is TGTGCCAGCTCCCCCCTAGCGCCTGGGGGCGAGCAGTACTTC.

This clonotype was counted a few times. DNA for the CDR3: TGTGCCAGCAGTGAAGCGCGGGGCCAAGAGACCCAGTACTTC. Protein sequence: CASSEARGQETQYF. The gene calls are TRBV2 and TRBJ2-5, with D perhaps TRBD2 (6 bases). V gave up 0 bases and J gave up 1 base, with 6 bases separating them. The CDR3 has 14 amino acids. CDR1 SNHLY and CDR2 FYNNEI come from the germline V gene.

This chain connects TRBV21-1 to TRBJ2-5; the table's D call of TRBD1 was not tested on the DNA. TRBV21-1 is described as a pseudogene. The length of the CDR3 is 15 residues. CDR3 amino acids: CASSKVGGGEETQYF. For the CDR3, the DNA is TGTGCCAGCAGCAAAGTTGGGGGGGGAGAAGAGACCCAGTACTTC.

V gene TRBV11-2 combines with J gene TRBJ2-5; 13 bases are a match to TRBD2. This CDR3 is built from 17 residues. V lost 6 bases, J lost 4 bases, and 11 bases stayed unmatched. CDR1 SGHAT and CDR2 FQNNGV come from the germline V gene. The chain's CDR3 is CASRSLRRLAGGETQYF. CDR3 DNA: TGTGCCAGCAGGTCACTACGGAGACTAGCGGGGGGAGAGACCCAGTACTTC.

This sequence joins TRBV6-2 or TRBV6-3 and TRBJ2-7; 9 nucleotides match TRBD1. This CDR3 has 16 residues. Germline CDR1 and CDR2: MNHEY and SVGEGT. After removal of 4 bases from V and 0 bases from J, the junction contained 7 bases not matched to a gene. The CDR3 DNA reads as TGTGCCAGCAGTTCCCGTGGACAGGGGAGCTCCTACGAGCAGTACTTC. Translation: CASSSRGQGSSYEQYF.